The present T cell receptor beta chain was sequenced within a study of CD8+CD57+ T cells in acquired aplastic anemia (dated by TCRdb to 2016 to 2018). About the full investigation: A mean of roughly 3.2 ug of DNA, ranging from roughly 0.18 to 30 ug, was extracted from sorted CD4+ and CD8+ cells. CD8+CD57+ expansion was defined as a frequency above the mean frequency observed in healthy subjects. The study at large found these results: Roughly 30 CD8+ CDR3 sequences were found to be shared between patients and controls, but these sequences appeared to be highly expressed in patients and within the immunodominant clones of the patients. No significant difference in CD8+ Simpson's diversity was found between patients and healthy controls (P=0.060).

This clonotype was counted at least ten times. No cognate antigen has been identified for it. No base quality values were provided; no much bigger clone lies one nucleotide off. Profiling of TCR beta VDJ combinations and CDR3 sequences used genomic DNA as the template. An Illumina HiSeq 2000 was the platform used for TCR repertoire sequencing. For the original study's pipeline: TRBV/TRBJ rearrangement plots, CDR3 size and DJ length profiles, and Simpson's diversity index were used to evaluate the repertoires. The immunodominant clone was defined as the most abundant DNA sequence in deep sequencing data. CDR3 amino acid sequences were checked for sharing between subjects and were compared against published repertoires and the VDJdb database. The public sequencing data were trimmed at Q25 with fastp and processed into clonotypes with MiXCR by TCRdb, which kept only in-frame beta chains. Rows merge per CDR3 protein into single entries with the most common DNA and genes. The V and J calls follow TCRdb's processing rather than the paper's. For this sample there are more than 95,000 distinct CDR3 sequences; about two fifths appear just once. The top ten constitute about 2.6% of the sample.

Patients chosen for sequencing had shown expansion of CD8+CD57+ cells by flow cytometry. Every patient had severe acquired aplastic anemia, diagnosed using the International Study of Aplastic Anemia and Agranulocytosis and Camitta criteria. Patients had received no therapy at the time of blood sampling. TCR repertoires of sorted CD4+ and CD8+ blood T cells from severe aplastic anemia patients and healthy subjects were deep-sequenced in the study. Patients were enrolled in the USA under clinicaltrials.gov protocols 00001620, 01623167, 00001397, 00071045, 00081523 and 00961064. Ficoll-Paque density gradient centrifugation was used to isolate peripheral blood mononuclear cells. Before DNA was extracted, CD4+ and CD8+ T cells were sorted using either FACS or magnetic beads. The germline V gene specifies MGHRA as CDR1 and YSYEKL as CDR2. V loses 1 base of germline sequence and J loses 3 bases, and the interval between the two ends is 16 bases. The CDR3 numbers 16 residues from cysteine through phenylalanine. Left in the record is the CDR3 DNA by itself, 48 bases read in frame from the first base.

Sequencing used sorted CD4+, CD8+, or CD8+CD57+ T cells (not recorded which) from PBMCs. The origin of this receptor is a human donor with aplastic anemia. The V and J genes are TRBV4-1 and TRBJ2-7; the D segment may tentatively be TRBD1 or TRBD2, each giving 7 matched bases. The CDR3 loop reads CASSQGPGGVGYEQYF. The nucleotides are TGCGCCAGCAGCCAAGGGCCAGGGGGGGTTGGCTACGAGCAGTACTTC.